This T cell receptor beta chain was found in a study of T cell repertoires in cytomegalovirus infection. Study-wide background: The authors used CMV epitopes that were HLA-C-restricted (recently identified) and HLA-B-restricted (well studied). Shared public TCR beta signatures pointed to both CMV infection and a matching HLA type.

Findings and limits, study-wide: CMV-specific TCR beta clonotypes restricted by HLA-C dominated the ex vivo response.

TCRdb re-called the reads through MiXCR, storing one row per CDR3 protein. The sample has 900,000 to 950,000 distinct CDR3 sequences, 30% to 40% seen once. CDR3 length: 17 residues. Germline V CDR1 and CDR2: LGHNT, FRNRAP. V was cut by 0 bases and J by 7 bases, with 18 bases left in between. Regarding this clonotype: Its antigen is still unknown.

Source: cultured CD8+ T cells from PBMCs, taken from culture after CMV antigen stimulation. V gene TRBV12-5 combines with J gene TRBJ1-4; D gene unclear. The clonotype was recovered from a human donor in good health (CMV status not recorded). Some clones in this sample may be carry-over from other donors' samples. As DNA, the CDR3 is TGTGCTAGTGGTTTGGTAGCGGAGAGTCGTATCCTTGAAAAACTGTTTTTT. As protein: CASGLVAESRILEKLFF.